These 28 T cell receptor beta chains share one sample of origin, sequenced in a study of T-cell reconstitution after alpha-beta-depleted transplantation in children. Preparation of the TCRbeta library involved a method that used unique molecular identifiers. From the PCR reads, TCRdb called clonotypes with MiXCR, one entry per CDR3 protein. Of approximately 220,000 distinct CDR3 sequences in the sample, under 20% were seen once. The sequences come from PBMCs, mostly from graft donor cells, collected 360 days after TCRalphabeta/CD19-depleted stem cell transplant. The receptors stem from a male patient aged 2-9 years who had a stem cell transplant for acute lymphoblastic leukemia, so the T cells may come from the graft donor.

To note about this clonotype: The junction shows a germline mismatch at one end, possibly a read error. The rearrangement uses TRBV20-1 and TRBJ1-1; a possible D gene is TRBD1 (5 bases). This CDR3 comprises 15 residues. Germline V gives CDR1 DFQATT, CDR2 SNEGSKA (reference sequence). The CDR3 DNA sequence: TGCAGTGTTAGAATACCGGGACGGAGGAACACTGAAGCTTTCTTT. It yields the protein CSVRIPGRRNTEAFF.

This clonotype was recorded once. The chain uses TRBV7-2 and TRBJ2-3; 11 bases map to TRBD2. CDR3 size: 17 residues. The V and J ends lost 0 bases and 6 bases, in that order; junction bases with no gene match: 8. CDR1 and CDR2 from the germline V gene are SGHTA and FQGNSA. The CDR3, as DNA: TGTGCCAGCAGCTTAGCGCCCGGAACTAGCGGGAGTGATACGCAGTATTTT. This translates into CASSLAPGTSGSDTQYF. Full variable domain (rest looked up from reference TRBV7-2 and TRBJ2-3): GAGVSQSPSNKVTEKGKDVELRCDPISGHTALYWYRQSLGQGLEFLIYFQGNSAPDKSGLPSDRFSAERTGGSVSTLTIQRTQQEDSAVYLCASSLAPGTSGSDTQYFGPGTRLTVL.

This clonotype appeared a few times. Relative to the germline gene, one junction end is altered; a read error may explain this. The V call is TRBV30, the J call TRBJ2-3; the D is unclear. This CDR3 spans 15 amino acids. Germline V gene lookup returns CDR1 GTSNPN and CDR2 SVGIG (reference sequence). CDR3 residues: CAWNYKGTVRDTQYF. Here the CDR3 DNA reads TGTGCCTGGAATTATAAGGGTACCGTCCGAGATACGCAGTACTTT.

A few counts support this clonotype. The V gene is TRBV25-1, the J gene TRBJ2-1; 9 bases fit TRBD1. Germline values: CDR1 MGHDK, CDR2 SYGVNS. V dropped 4 bases and J dropped 2; count of bases not matched to a gene: 6. This CDR3 comprises 16 residues. The CDR3, as DNA: TGTGCCAGCAGTGCGTCCGGGACAGGGACCTACAATGAGCAGTTCTTC. Its translation: CASSASGTGTYNEQFF.

V gene TRBV4-2 combines with J gene TRBJ2-2; 7 bases are shared with TRBD1. The CDR3 totals 15 residues. Germline V CDR1 and CDR2: LGHNA, YNFKEQ. Trimming removed 0 bases from V and 5 bases from J; junction bases left unmatched: 3. CDR3 nucleotides: TGTGCCAGCAGCCAAGAAGGGACAGTAACCGGGGAGCTGTTTTTT. This codes for CASSQEGTVTGELFF.

This clonotype was recorded a few times. J is TRBJ2-4 and V is TRBV12-3 or TRBV12-4, with a tentative D call TRBD2 (5 bases). This CDR3 is built from 15 residues. V shed 4 bases and J shed 0 bases, with 10 bases lying between them. The CDR3 region is CASSSPDLAKNIQYF. CDR3 nucleotides: TGTGCCAGCAGTTCCCCGGACTTAGCCAAAAACATTCAGTACTTC.

In its sample, this clonotype was seen a few times. V gene TRBV2 combines with J gene TRBJ1-5; D unclear. The length of the CDR3 is 13 residues. The V gene's germline CDR1 is SNHLY and CDR2 FYNNEI. V lost 6 bases and J 4 bases, leaving 10 bases between the germline ends. The CDR3 sequence: CASRPDGNQPQHF. DNA for the CDR3: TGTGCCAGCAGGCCCGACGGGAATCAGCCCCAGCATTTT. Based on the CDR3 plus reference TRBV2 and TRBJ1-5, the full variable domain is EPEVTQTPSHQVTQMGQEVILRCVPISNHLYFYWYRQILGQKVEFLVSFYNNEISEKSEIFDDQFSVERPDGSNFTLKIRSTKLEDSAMYFCASRPDGNQPQHFGDGTRLSIL.

This clonotype was picked up many times. The chain links TRBV12-3 or TRBV12-4 to TRBJ2-7, with D unresolved. The CDR3 length is 12 residues. V was trimmed by 1 base and J by 1 base, leaving 2 bases between them. The CDR3 loop reads CASSLVSYEQYF. For the CDR3, the DNA is TGTGCCAGCAGTTTAGTATCCTACGAGCAGTACTTC.

This clonotype showed up just a few times. The chain is built from TRBV20-1 and TRBJ2-1; possibly TRBD1 for D (5 bases). CDR3 length: 13 residues. Looked up from germline, CDR1 is DFQATT and CDR2 is SNEGSKA (reference sequence). V was shortened by 3 bases and J by 2 bases, with 8 bases between the two germline ends. The chain's CDR3 is CSASRQPYNEQFF. In DNA, the CDR3 is TGCAGTGCTAGTCGACAGCCCTACAATGAGCAGTTCTTC.

This clonotype was found a few times. The rearrangement uses TRBV6-5 and TRBJ1-2; tentative D call: TRBD1 (5 bases). The CDR3 runs 16 residues. CDR1 and CDR2 from the germline V gene are MNHEY and SVGAGI. The V end was cut by 1 base, the J end by 3 bases, with 15 bases between. The CDR3 sequence is CASSYLMRGTDYGYTF. In DNA form, the CDR3 reads TGTGCCAGCAGTTACTTGATGAGGGGTACGGACTATGGCTACACCTTC.

This clonotype has a handful of counts. The rearrangement links TRBV11-1 to TRBJ2-2; 14 bases are shared with TRBD2. The CDR3 is 18 residues long. In germline, CDR1 is SGHAT, CDR2 FQDESV (reference sequence). The J segment lost 1 base and the V segment lost 4 bases, leaving 5 bases of the junction unmatched. The CDR3 DNA follows: TGTGCCAGCAGCTCAACCGGGACTAGCGGGGGGAACACCGGGGAGCTGTTTTTT. Translation gives CASSSTGTSGGNTGELFF.

The sample holds many counts of this clonotype. The chain's CDR3 is CASSQGSWTTYNEQFF. The CDR3 bases are TGTGCCAGCAGCCAAGGCTCATGGACAACTTACAATGAGCAGTTCTTC. V usage is TRBV3-1 and J usage is TRBJ2-1; possibly TRBD1 for D (5 bases). Per the germline V gene, CDR1 is LGHDT and CDR2 is YNNKEL (reference sequence). The CDR3 covers 16 residues. The V gene lost 1 base and the J gene lost 4 bases, with 14 bases spanning the gap.

The V gene is TRBV7-9, the J gene TRBJ2-6; D remains unclear. CDR1 and CDR2 from the germline V gene are SEHNR and FQNEAQ (reference sequence). V lost 1 base and J 4 bases, leaving 14 bases between the germline ends. The CDR3 is 17 residues long. CDR3 loop: CASSLDRSSPGANVLTF. DNA of the CDR3: TGTGCCAGCAGCTTAGATCGGTCCAGTCCCGGGGCCAACGTCCTGACTTTC.

This clonotype has at least ten counts. This chain links TRBV29-1 with TRBJ1-2; no reliable D call. Germline V gives CDR1 SQVTM, CDR2 ANQGSEA. V shed 8 bases and J shed 5 bases, with 21 bases lying between them. The CDR3 runs to 14 residues. Here the CDR3 reads CSITSDFWSYGYTF. The CDR3 region has the DNA TGCAGCATCACCTCGGACTTCTGGTCTTATGGCTACACCTTC.

This clonotype has only a few counts. V gene TRBV4-3 combines with J gene TRBJ2-6; a possible D gene is TRBD1 (6 bases). V shed 2 bases and J shed 2 bases, with 7 bases lying between them. The germline gives CDR1 LGHNA, CDR2 YSLEER. There are 15 residues in the CDR3. The CDR3, as DNA: TGCGCCAGCAGCCAACGGACAGCTGGGGCCAACGTCCTGACTTTC. It yields the protein CASSQRTAGANVLTF.

This clonotype was recorded a few times. The chain joins TRBV10-3 to TRBJ1-1; D remains unclear. CDR1 and CDR2 from the germline V gene are ENHRY and SYGVKD. Trimming cost V 7 bases and J 4 bases, with 13 bases left between them. This CDR3 is built from 13 residues. The CDR3 DNA follows: TGTGCCATCACAGCATCCCCGGGCACTGAAGCTTTCTTT. The encoded protein is CAITASPGTEAFF.

This clonotype was detected only a few times. The CDR3 DNA is TGTGCCAGCAGTGGTCGCCCCACAGGCTATAATTCACCCCTCCACTTT. Residues: CASSGRPTGYNSPLHF. The V call is TRBV2, the J call TRBJ1-6; a weak D match, TRBD1 (5 bases). The CDR3 consists of 16 residues. V was cut by 4 bases and J by 3 bases, with 13 bases left in between. The germline gives CDR1 SNHLY, CDR2 FYNNEI.

The chain links TRBV12-3 or TRBV12-4 to TRBJ2-2, with D possibly being TRBD1 (6 bases). V dropped 5 bases and J dropped 6 bases, with 10 bases sitting between them. The CDR3 is made up of 13 amino acids. The CDR3 is CASSPTGSGELFF. In nucleotides, the CDR3 is TGTGCCAGCAGTCCGACAGGCTCCGGGGAGCTGTTTTTT.

This clonotype occurred a few times. CDR3 region: CASKAINTDTQYF. The CDR3 DNA follows: TGTGCCAGCAAAGCCATTAACACAGATACGCAGTATTTT. The J gene is TRBJ2-3, the V gene TRBV12-3 or TRBV12-4; D uncertain. Trimming took 7 bases from V and 2 from J, leaving 10 bases between them. This CDR3 comprises 13 residues.

Many counts were recorded for this clonotype. V is TRBV5-1 and J is TRBJ2-3; 7 bases fit TRBD1. The germline gives CDR1 SGHRS, CDR2 YFSETQ. Unmatched junction bases numbered 3, after V lost 1 base and J lost 4 bases. This CDR3 contains 14 residues. The CDR3 loop reads CASSLTGVADTQYF. CDR3 sequence (DNA): TGCGCCAGCAGCTTGACAGGGGTAGCAGATACGCAGTATTTT.

This clonotype was seen a handful of times. The genes are TRBV5-1 and TRBJ2-5; D gene ambiguous. Germline V gene sequence: CDR1 SGHRS, CDR2 YFSETQ. The CDR3 runs to 11 residues. Trimming pared 4 bases from V and 8 bases from J, leaving 9 bases between. CDR3 bases: TGCGCCAGCAGCCGCCCGGGCACCCAGTACTTC. Its protein is CASSRPGTQYF.

The V gene is TRBV6-5, the J gene TRBJ1-6; D ambiguous. The CDR3 sequence is 16 residues long. V gave up 4 bases and J gave up 8 bases, with 18 bases separating them. Germline assignment: CDR1 MNHEY and CDR2 SVGAGI. The CDR3 protein is CASSSPVTAVDSPLHF. The CDR3 bases are TGTGCCAGCAGTTCCCCAGTTACCGCTGTTGATTCACCCCTCCACTTT.

This sequence joins TRBV2 and TRBJ2-5, with TRBD2 matching over 10 bases. Trimming removed 6 bases from V and 2 bases from J; junction bases left unmatched: 6. Germline CDR1 and CDR2: SNHLY and FYNNEI. This CDR3 is built from 15 residues. CDR3 DNA: TGTGCCAGCAGCAACGGACTAGCGGTTCAAGAGACCCAGTACTTC. Its translation is CASSNGLAVQETQYF.

V and J are TRBV29-1 and TRBJ1-1, with a possible D match to TRBD1 (5 bases). The V and J ends lost 7 bases and 6 bases respectively, with 18 bases between them. In germline, CDR1 is SQVTM, CDR2 ANQGSEA. This CDR3 comprises 13 residues. The CDR3 nucleotides are TGCAGCGCCCTGGGGCCCGTGAGGCCTGAAGCTTTCTTT. Its protein product is CSALGPVRPEAFF.

V is TRBV3-1 and J is TRBJ2-7; D is unresolved. In germline, CDR1 is LGHDT, CDR2 YNNKEL (reference sequence). This CDR3 is 12 amino acids long. V was shortened by 0 bases and J by 4 bases, with 4 bases between the two germline ends. CDR3 DNA sequence: TGTGCCAGCAGCCAAGATAGATACGAGCAGTACTTC. Encoded protein: CASSQDRYEQYF.

This sequence joins TRBV19 and TRBJ2-3; 7 nucleotides line up with TRBD2. The CDR3 is 13 amino acids. The V gene end was trimmed by 11 bases and the J gene end by 3 bases; junction bases not matched to a gene: 8. The germline V gene has CDR1 LNHDA and CDR2 SQIVND (reference sequence). The CDR3 loop is CAASLAKTDTQYF. The CDR3, as DNA: TGTGCCGCCTCACTAGCGAAGACAGATACGCAGTATTTT.

This chain uses TRBV15 with TRBJ1-3, with D perhaps matching TRBD1 (6 bases). Germline V gene sequence: CDR1 LNHNV, CDR2 YYDKDF (reference sequence). The CDR3 length is 14 residues. V shed 2 bases and J shed 2 bases, with 7 bases lying between them. The CDR3 DNA is TGTGCCACCAGCAGACGGACAGCTGGAAACACCATATATTTT. It codes for CATSRRTAGNTIYF. Full variable domain (remainder filled in from reference TRBV15 and TRBJ1-3): DAMVIQNPRYQVTQFGKPVTLSCSQTLNHNVMYWYQQKSSQAPKLLFHYYDKDFNNEADTPDNFQSRRPNTSFCFLDIRSPGLGDTAMYLCATSRRTAGNTIYFGEGSWLTVV.

This chain connects TRBV29-1 to TRBJ1-1; TRBD1 might be the D (5 bases). CDR1 is SQVTM and CDR2 is ANQGSEA in the germline V gene. V was cut by 3 bases and J by 13 bases, with 15 bases left in between. The length of the CDR3 is 11 residues. The CDR3 loop reads CSVEGTVPDFF. The CDR3 DNA reads as TGCAGCGTTGAGGGGACCGTTCCGGATTTCTTT.